This is a list of T cell receptor beta chains from one sample in a study of beta chain features in type 1 diabetes. The assay was immunoSEQ multiplex PCR, and TCRdb's table has in-frame clones only and misses some. This repertoire shows around 300,000 clones, approximately 10% found once; its top ten account for more than 0.015%. The sample consisted of naive CD4+ T cells from blood. These receptors all come from a woman between 25 and 40 years old in good health. The CDR3 runs from the conserved cysteine through the conserved F or W. A D gene is named only where the DNA matches it firmly. Not every row has a clone size; where given, it reads once, few, many or a size class.

J | size | V | D | DNA | CDR3
TRBJ1-5 | few | TRBV6-6 | TRBD1 | TGTGCCAGCAGTCGACAGGGGGCTGGTAATCAGCCCCAGCATTTT | CASSRQGAGNQPQHF
TRBJ1-5 | - | TRBV15 | - | TGTGCCACCAGCAGCCGACAGCTCAATCAGCCCCAGCATTTT | CATSSRQLNQPQHF
TRBJ2-2 | - | TRBV5-1 | TRBD1 | TGCGCCAGCAGCTGGGGGCGTGACAGGGCCCCCGGGGAGCTGTTTTTT | CASSWGRDRAPGELFF
TRBJ2-5 | few | TRBV5-4 | TRBD2 | TGTGCCAGCAGCGACCGTGCGGGAGCGGTGACCCAGTACTTC | CASSDRAGAVTQYF
TRBJ2-7 | - | TRBV5-6 | - | TGTGCCAGCAGCTTTCCGGGGAACAACGAGCAGTACTTC | CASSFPGNNEQYF
TRBJ2-7 | few | TRBV30 | - | TGTGCCTGGAGTGAAGGACCGGGACATGCCTACGAGCAGTACTTC | CAWSEGPGHAYEQYF
TRBJ1-5 | - | TRBV28 | - | TGTGCCAGCAGTTTGGCGGGCCAGCCCCAGCATTTT | CASSLAGQPQHF
TRBJ1-3 | - | TRBV7-2 | - | TGTGCCAGCAGCGTCGACAGCGCCTCTGGAAACACCATATATTTT | CASSVDSASGNTIYF
TRBJ1-2 | - | TRBV9 | TRBD1 | TGTGCCAGCAGCCTTACACAGGGGATTACCTATGGCTACACCTTC | CASSLTQGITYGYTF
TRBJ2-5 | - | TRBV18 | - | TGTGCCAGCTCACCACGAGGAGGAGGGGAAGAGACCCAGTACTTC | CASSPRGGGEETQYF
TRBJ1-2 | few | TRBV4-1 | TRBD1 | TGCGCCAGCAGCCAAACAGGGGGCACGACTATTGGTGGCTACACCTTC | CASSQTGGTTIGGYTF
TRBJ2-7 | - | TRBV4-3 | TRBD2 | TGCGCCAGCGGCCCGGGACTAGCGGGAACCTACGAGCAGTACTTC | CASGPGLAGTYEQYF
TRBJ1-1 | few | TRBV25-1 | - | TGTGCCAGCAGTGAGCCGGGGTTCACTGAAGCTTTCTTT | CASSEPGFTEAFF
TRBJ2-2 | - | TRBV2 | - | TGTGCCAGCAGTAAAGACACCCAAGTAAACACCGGGGAGCTGTTTTTT | CASSKDTQVNTGELFF
TRBJ2-4 | few | TRBV10-3 | - | TGTGCCATCAGCCAACCGACAGGTCCGAAAAACATTCAGTACTTC | CAISQPTGPKNIQYF
TRBJ1-4 | few | TRBV28 | TRBD1 | TGTGCCAGCAGTCTACAGGGGGCACCCCTAGGAAAACTGTTTTTT | CASSLQGAPLGKLFF
TRBJ2-2 | - | TRBV4-3 | TRBD2 | TGCGCCAGCAGCCAGGAGTCTAGCGGGAGTGGCGCGAACACCGGGGAGCTGTTTTTT | CASSQESSGSGANTGELFF
TRBJ2-7 | - | TRBV28 | TRBD2 | TGTGCCAGCAGTACCGTAGCGGGCGAGCAGTACTTC | CASSTVAGEQYF
TRBJ2-7 | few | TRBV9 | TRBD2 | TGTGCCAGCAGCGTAGACCCTAGCGGCTCCTACGAGCAGTACTTC | CASSVDPSGSYEQYF
TRBJ2-7 | few | TRBV30 | TRBD2 | TGTGCCTGGAGTTACCTAGCGGGGTCCTACGAGCAGTACTTC | CAWSYLAGSYEQYF
TRBJ1-5 | few | TRBV4-1 | TRBD1 | TGCGCCAGCAGCCCAGGACAGGGAGCACGGGTGGCCCAGCATTTT | CASSPGQGARVAQHF
TRBJ1-5 | few | TRBV19 | TRBD1 | TGTGCCAGTACGTTGACAGGGGGGATCAATCAGCCCCAGCATTTT | CASTLTGGINQPQHF
TRBJ2-3 | - | TRBV5-6 | TRBD1 | TGTGCCAGCAGCTTGTGGACAGGGACTTTCACAGATACGCAGTATTTT | CASSLWTGTFTDTQYF
TRBJ2-7 | - | TRBV15 | - | TGTGCCACCAGCAGAGATAGCTCCCACCACTACGAGCAGTACTTC | CATSRDSSHHYEQYF
TRBJ1-1 | few | TRBV4-3 | TRBD1 | TGCGCCAGCAGCCAACCTCCGGGACAGGGAGGGACCACTGAAGCTTTCTTT | CASSQPPGQGGTTEAFF
TRBJ2-4 | - | TRBV6-1 | TRBD1 | TGTGCCACTCGACAGGGAAACATTCAGTACTTC | CATRQGNIQYF
TRBJ2-7 | few | TRBV11-2 | TRBD1 | TGTGCTACCGGGACAGGGACCTACGAGCAGTACTTC | CATGTGTYEQYF
TRBJ2-3 | few | TRBV5-4 | - | TGTGCCAGCACCCGGACAGAGACAGATACGCAGTATTTT | CASTRTETDTQYF
TRBJ2-1 | - | TRBV7-3 | TRBD2 | TGTGCCAGCAGCTTAGATAGCGGGAGGAACAACAATGAGCAGTTCTTC | CASSLDSGRNNNEQFF
TRBJ2-2 | - | TRBV5-4 | TRBD2 | TGTGCCAGCAGCCCCCGGACTAGCGGGAGCCGGGAGCTGTTTTTT | CASSPRTSGSRELFF
TRBJ2-7 | few | TRBV10-3 | TRBD1 | TGTGCCATCAGTACAGGGGGGTACGAGCAGTACTTC | CAISTGGYEQYF
TRBJ2-7 | - | TRBV7-2 | - | TGTGCCAGCAGCTCACCTAATTACGAGCAGTACTTC | CASSSPNYEQYF
TRBJ2-3 | - | TRBV7-9 | TRBD2 | TGTGCCAGCAGCTTCGGACTAGCGGGAACCTACACAGATACGCAGTATTTT | CASSFGLAGTYTDTQYF
TRBJ2-3 | few | TRBV2 | - | TGTGCCAGCAGTGAACCAGGGGTTAGCACAGATACGCAGTATTTT | CASSEPGVSTDTQYF
TRBJ1-2 | - | TRBV4-2 | - | TGTGCCAGCAGCCAAGACGCGGCAGGGGTTAACTATGGCTACACCTTC | CASSQDAAGVNYGYTF
TRBJ1-2 | - | TRBV4-3 | - | TGCGCCAGCAGCCAAAATCGGGAAGGGCCCGGAGACTATGGCTACACCTTC | CASSQNREGPGDYGYTF
TRBJ2-4 | - | TRBV29-1 | - | TGCAGCGCCTTAGCCAAAAACATTCAGTACTTC | CSALAKNIQYF
TRBJ2-7 | few | TRBV4-1 | TRBD1 | TGCGCCAGCAGCCGGCCCGGACAGGACTCCCCCTACGAGCAGTACTTC | CASSRPGQDSPYEQYF
TRBJ2-1 | - | TRBV7-2 | TRBD2 | TGTGCCAGCAGCCCCACCCCCGCGGGAGGAGGCAATGAGCAGTTCTTC | CASSPTPAGGGNEQFF
TRBJ1-2 | few | TRBV28 | - | TGTGCCAGCAGTTCCAACAAACAGGAATACTATGGCTACACCTTC | CASSSNKQEYYGYTF